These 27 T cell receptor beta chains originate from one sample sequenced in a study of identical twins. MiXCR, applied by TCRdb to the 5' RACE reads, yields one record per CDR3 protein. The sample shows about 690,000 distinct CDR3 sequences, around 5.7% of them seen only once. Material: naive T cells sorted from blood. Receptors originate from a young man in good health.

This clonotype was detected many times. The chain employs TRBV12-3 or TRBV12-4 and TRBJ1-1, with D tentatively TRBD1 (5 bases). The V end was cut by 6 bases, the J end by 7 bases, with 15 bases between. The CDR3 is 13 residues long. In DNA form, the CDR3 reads TGTGCCAGCAGGGGGCCAAATGTCGGTGAAGCTTTCTTT. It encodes CASRGPNVGEAFF.

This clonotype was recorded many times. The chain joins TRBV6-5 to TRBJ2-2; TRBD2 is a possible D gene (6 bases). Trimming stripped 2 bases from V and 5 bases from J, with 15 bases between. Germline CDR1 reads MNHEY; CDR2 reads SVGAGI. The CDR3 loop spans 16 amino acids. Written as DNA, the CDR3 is TGTGCCAGCAGTTACCGAGGACTGGGGAGGACCGGGGAGCTGTTTTTT. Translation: CASSYRGLGRTGELFF.

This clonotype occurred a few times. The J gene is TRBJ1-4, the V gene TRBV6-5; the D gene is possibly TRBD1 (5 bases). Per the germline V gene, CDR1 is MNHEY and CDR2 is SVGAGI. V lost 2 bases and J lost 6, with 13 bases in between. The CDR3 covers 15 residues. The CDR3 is CASSYRRGGDEKLFF. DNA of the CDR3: TGTGCCAGCAGTTACCGACGGGGGGGTGATGAAAAACTGTTTTTT.

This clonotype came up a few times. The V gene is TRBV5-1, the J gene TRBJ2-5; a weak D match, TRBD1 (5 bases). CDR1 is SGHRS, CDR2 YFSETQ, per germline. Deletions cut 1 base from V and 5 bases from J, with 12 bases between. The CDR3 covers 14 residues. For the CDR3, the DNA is TGCGCCAGCAGCTTGAACTCTCAGGGTGAGACCCAGTACTTC. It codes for CASSLNSQGETQYF.

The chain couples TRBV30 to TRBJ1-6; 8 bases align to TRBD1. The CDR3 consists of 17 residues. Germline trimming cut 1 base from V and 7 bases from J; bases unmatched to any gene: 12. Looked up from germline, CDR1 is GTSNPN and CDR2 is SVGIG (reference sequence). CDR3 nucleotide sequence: TGTGCCTGGAGTGGACAGGGGCTGCAGGTGTGGAATTCACCCCTCCACTTT. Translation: CAWSGQGLQVWNSPLHF.

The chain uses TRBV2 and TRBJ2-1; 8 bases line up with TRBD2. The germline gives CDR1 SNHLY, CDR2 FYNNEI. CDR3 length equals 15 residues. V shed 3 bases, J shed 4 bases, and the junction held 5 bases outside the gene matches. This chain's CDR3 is CASSDSGGPYNEQFF. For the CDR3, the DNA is TGTGCCAGCAGTGACTCGGGAGGGCCTTACAATGAGCAGTTCTTC.

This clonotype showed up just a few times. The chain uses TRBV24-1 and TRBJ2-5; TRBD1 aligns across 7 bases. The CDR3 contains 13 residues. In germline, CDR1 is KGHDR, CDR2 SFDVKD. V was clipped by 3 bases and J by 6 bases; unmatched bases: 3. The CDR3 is CATSDQGVKTQYF. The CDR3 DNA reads TGTGCCACCAGTGATCAGGGGGTGAAGACCCAGTACTTC.

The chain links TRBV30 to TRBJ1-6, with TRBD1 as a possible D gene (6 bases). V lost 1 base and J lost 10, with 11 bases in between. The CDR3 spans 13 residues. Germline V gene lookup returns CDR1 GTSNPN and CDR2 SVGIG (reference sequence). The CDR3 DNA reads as TGTGCCTGGAGTGAACAGGGAGGGTCACCCCTCCACTTT. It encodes CAWSEQGGSPLHF.

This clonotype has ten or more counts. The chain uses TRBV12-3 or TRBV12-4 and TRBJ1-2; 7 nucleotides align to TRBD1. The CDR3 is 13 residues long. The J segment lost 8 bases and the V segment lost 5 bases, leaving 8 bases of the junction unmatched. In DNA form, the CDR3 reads TGTGCCAGCAGTCTGGACAGGTCCGGGGGCTACACCTTC. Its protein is CASSLDRSGGYTF.

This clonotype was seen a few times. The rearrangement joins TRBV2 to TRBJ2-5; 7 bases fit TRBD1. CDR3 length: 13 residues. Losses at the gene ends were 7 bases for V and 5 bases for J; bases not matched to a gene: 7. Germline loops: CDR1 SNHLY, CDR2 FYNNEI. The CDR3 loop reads CASTQTGKETQYF. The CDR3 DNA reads TGTGCCAGCACCCAGACAGGGAAGGAGACCCAGTACTTC.

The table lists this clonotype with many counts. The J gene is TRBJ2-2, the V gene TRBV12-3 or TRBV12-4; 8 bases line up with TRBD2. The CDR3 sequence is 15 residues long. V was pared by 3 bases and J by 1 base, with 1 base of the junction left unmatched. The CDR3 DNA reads TGTGCCAGCAGTTTTACTAGCGGGAACACCGGGGAGCTGTTTTTT. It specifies CASSFTSGNTGELFF.

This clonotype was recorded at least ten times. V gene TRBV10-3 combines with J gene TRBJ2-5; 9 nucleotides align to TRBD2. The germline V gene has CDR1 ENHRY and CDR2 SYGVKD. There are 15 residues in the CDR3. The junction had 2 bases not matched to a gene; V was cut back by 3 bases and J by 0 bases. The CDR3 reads CAISEAGGYQETQYF. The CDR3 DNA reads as TGTGCCATCAGTGAAGCGGGAGGATACCAAGAGACCCAGTACTTC.

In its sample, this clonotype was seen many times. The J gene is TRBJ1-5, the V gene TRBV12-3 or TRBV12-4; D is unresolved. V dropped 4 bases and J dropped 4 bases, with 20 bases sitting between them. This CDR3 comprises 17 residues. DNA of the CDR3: TGTGCCAGCAGTTCCCTAACCCTTATCAGGCCTAATCAGCCCCAGCATTTT. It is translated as CASSSLTLIRPNQPQHF.

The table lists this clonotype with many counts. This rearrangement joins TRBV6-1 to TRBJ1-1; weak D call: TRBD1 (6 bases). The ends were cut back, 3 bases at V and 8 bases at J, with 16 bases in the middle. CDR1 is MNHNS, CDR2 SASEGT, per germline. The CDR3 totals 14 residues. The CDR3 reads CASSDWGRGSEAFF. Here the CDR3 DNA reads TGTGCCAGCAGTGATTGGGGGAGGGGGAGCGAAGCTTTCTTT.

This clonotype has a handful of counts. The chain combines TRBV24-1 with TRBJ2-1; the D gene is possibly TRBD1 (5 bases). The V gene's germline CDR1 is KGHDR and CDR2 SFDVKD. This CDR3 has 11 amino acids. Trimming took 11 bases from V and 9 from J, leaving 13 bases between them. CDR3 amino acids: CAIDSGVEQFF. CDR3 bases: TGTGCCATCGACAGTGGGGTTGAGCAGTTCTTC.

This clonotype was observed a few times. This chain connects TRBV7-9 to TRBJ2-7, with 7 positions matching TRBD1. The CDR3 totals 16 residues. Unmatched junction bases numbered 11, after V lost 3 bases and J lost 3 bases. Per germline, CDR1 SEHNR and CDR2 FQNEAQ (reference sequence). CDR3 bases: TGTGCCAGCAGCTTTTCAGAGACAGGGCGAGGCTACGAGCAGTACGTC. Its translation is CASSFSETGRGYEQYV.

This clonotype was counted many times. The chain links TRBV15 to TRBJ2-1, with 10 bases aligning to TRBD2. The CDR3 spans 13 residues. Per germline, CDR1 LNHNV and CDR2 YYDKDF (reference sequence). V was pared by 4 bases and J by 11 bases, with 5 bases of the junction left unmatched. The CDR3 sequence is CATSKIAGGQQFF. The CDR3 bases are TGTGCCACCAGCAAGATAGCGGGAGGTCAGCAGTTCTTC.

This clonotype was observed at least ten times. The CDR3 region is CASSSPPGESSGSREQFF. CDR3 sequence (DNA): TGTGCCAGCAGCTCCCCCCCTGGGGAGTCTAGCGGCAGTCGAGAGCAGTTCTTC. The chain is built from TRBV9 and TRBJ2-1, with 7 bases fitting TRBD2. With 4 bases clipped from V and 10 bases from J, the junction kept 23 bases outside the gene matches. This CDR3 has 18 amino acids. Per the germline V gene, CDR1 is SGDLS and CDR2 is YYNGEE.

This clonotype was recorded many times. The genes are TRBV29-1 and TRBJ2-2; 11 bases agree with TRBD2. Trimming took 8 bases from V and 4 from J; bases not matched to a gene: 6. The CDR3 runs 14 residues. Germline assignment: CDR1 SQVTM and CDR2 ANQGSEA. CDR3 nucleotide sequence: TGCAGCATCCCCGGGACTAGCGGCACCGGGGAGCTGTTTTTT. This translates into CSIPGTSGTGELFF.

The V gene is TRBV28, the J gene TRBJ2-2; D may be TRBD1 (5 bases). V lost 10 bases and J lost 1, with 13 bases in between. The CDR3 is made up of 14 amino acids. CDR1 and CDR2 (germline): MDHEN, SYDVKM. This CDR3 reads CATGAGLNTGELFF. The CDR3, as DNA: TGTGCCACAGGTGCAGGGTTGAACACCGGGGAGCTGTTTTTT.

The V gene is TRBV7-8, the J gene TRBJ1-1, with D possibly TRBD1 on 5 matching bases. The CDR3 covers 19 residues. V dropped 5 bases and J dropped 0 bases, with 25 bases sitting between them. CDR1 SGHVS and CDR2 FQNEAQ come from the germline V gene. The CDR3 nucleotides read TGTGCCAGCAGCCTCAGGGCGGGAGGGGCCTCGGGTTTGAACACTGAAGCTTTCTTT. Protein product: CASSLRAGGASGLNTEAFF.

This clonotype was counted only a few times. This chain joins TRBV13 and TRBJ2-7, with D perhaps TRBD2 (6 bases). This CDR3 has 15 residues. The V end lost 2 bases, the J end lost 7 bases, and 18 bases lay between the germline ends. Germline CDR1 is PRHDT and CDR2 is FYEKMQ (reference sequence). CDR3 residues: CASSLTGLPPREQYV. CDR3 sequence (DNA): TGTGCCAGCAGCTTAACGGGACTGCCTCCTCGAGAGCAGTACGTC.

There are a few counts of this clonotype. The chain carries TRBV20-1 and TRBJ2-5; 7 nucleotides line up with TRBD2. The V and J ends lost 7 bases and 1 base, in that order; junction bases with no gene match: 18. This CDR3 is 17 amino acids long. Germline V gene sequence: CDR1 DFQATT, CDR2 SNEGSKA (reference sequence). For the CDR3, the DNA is TGCAGTGTCAGCATGTCGTTCGCGGGAGTTATCCAAGAGACCCAGTACTTC. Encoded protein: CSVSMSFAGVIQETQYF.

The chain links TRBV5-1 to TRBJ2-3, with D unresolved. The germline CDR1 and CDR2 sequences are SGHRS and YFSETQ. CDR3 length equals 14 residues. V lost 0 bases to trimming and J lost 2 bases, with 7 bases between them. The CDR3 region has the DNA TGCGCCAGCAGCTTGGCCATTTACACAGATACGCAGTATTTT. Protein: CASSLAIYTDTQYF.

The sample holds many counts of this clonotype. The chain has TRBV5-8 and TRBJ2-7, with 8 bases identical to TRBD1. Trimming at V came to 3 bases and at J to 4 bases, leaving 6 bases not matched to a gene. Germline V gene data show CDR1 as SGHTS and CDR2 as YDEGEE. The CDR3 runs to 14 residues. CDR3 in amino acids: CASSYRGKGYEQYF. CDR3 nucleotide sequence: TGTGCCAGCAGCTACAGGGGGAAGGGTTACGAGCAGTACTTC.

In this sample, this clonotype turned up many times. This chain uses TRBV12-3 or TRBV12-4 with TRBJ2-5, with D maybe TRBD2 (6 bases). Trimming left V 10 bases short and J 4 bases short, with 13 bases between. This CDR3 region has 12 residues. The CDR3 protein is CATSQGGETQYF. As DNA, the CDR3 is TGTGCCACCAGCCAGGGAGGAGAGACCCAGTACTTC.

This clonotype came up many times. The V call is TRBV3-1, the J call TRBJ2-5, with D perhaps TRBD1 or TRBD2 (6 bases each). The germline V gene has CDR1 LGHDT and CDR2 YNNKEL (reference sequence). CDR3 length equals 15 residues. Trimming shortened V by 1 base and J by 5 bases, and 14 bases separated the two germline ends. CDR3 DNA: TGTGCCAGCAGCCAAGTGGGGGGCCGATCGGAGACCCAGTACTTC. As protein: CASSQVGGRSETQYF.